This T cell receptor (beta chain) was recorded in a study of T cell repertoires in cytomegalovirus infection. In the study overall: Public TCR beta signature analysis indicated the presence of both CMV infection and matching HLA type.

TCRdb processed the reads anew with MiXCR; each CDR3 protein has one entry. The sample includes roughly 640,000 distinct CDR3 sequences, 20% to 25% seen only once; the top ten take 8%. At least ten counts were recorded for this clonotype. Its antigen is not identified. Overall study findings and caveats: It was HLA-C-restricted CMV-specific TCR beta clonotypes that dominated the response ex vivo.

CDR1 is SGHVS, CDR2 FNYEAQ, per germline. V was trimmed by 1 base and J by 8 bases, leaving 11 bases between them. The CDR3 runs to 13 residues. The receptor was isolated from a human donor in good health (CMV status not recorded). Some clones in this sample may be carry-over from other donors' samples. V usage is TRBV7-6 and J usage is TRBJ1-2, with D unclear. The sequenced sample consisted of CD8+ T cells from PBMCs. CDR3 DNA: TGTGCCAGCAGCTTAGGCCAGGCCCGCGGCTACACCTTC. It specifies CASSLGQARGYTF.